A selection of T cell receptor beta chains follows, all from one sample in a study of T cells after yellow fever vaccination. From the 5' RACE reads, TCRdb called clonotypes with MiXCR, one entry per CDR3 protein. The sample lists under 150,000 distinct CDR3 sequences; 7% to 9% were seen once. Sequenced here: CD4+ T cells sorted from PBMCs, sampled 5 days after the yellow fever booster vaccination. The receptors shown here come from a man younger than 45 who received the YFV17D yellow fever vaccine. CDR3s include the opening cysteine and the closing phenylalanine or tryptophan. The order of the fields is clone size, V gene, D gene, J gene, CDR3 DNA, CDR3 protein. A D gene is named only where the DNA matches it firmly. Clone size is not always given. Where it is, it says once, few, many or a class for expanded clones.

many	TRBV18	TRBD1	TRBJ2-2	TGTGCCAGCTCCTACGGACAGGGGGACACCGGGGAGCTGTTTTTT	CASSYGQGDTGELFF
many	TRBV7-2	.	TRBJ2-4	TGTGCCAGCAGCTCGCCGGGACGGTGGTGGTACTTC	CASSSPGRWWYF
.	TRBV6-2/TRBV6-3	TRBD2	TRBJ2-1	TGTGCCAGCAGTCGGGCTAGCGGGAGGGCGGATGAGCAGTTCTTC	CASSRASGRADEQFF
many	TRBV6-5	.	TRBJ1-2	TGTGCCAGCAGCCCATCTCGTAGGACCGTCGGTGGCTACACCTTC	CASSPSRRTVGGYTF
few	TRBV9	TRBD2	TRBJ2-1	TGTGCCAGCAGCTCGGGACTAGCGGGAGTCTATGAGCAGTTCTTC	CASSSGLAGVYEQFF
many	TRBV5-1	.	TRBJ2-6	TGCGCCAGCAGCTTGGCTTGGGGGCGTGGGGCCAACGTCCTGACTTTC	CASSLAWGRGANVLTF
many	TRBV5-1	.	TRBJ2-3	TGCGCCAGCAGAGACTGGGGGGGCGGGAGAAGGACAGATACGCAGTATTTT	CASRDWGGGRRTDTQYF
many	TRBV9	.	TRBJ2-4	TGTGCCAGCAGCGTAACCGGTCAGAAGGGAAACATTCAGTACTTC	CASSVTGQKGNIQYF
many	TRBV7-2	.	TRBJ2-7	TGTGCCAGCAGCTTAAACAGCATCTACGAGCAGTACTTC	CASSLNSIYEQYF
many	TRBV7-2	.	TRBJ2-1	TGTGCCAGCAGCTCACCTACCTGGGGGAATTACAATGAGCAGTTCTTC	CASSSPTWGNYNEQFF
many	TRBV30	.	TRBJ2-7	TGTGCCTGGAGTGTACTGAGGGGGGTCTACGAGCAGTACTTC	CAWSVLRGVYEQYF
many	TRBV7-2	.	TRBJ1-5	TGTGCCAGCAGCCCCCAAGGCCTGGAGGGAGGCAATCAGCCCCAGCATTTT	CASSPQGLEGGNQPQHF